The rows below give T cell receptor beta chains drawn from one sample of a study of monozygotic twins with inflammatory bowel disease. No DNA is given; TCRdb re-called the 5' RACE reads and lists each CDR3 protein once. The sample totals about 160,000 distinct CDR3 sequences. Sequencing was performed on blood. The receptor set was obtained from a human donor with ulcerative colitis or Crohn's disease, or a healthy co-twin of an affected twin (not recorded which). CDR3s include the opening cysteine and the closing phenylalanine or tryptophan.

>TRBJ2-2|TRBV7-2|13
CASSLVKAGELFF
>TRBJ1-6|TRBV29-1|13
CSVGITANSPLHF
>TRBJ2-3|TRBV13|12
CASSLGQDTQYF
>TRBJ2-7|TRBV6-1|16
CASSKGRTGGTYEQYF
>TRBJ2-2|TRBV4-1|18
CASSQGTGSSRESGELFF
>TRBJ2-3|TRBV20-1|15
CSARAIAGRSDTQYF
>TRBJ2-1|TRBV20-1|15
CSASALGTLLNEQFF
>TRBJ1-1|TRBV28|14
CASSFPIPNSEAFF
>TRBJ1-1|TRBV10-1|17
CASSESVSLRMNTEAFF
>TRBJ1-5|TRBV27|14
CASSLSWGDQPQHF
>TRBJ2-1|TRBV7-6|14
CASSLGLAGKEQFF
>TRBJ2-2|TRBV4-1|17
CASSQVVGGRNTGELFF
>TRBJ2-5|TRBV4-2|13
CASGQGEVETQYF
>TRBJ2-5|TRBV7-2|16
CASSVFPRGRNPTQYF
>TRBJ2-3|TRBV10-3|15
CAISSRGATTDTQYF
>TRBJ2-6|TRBV7-2|17
CASSLLGRGAGANVLTF
>TRBJ2-2|TRBV14|17
CASSQVWGQGSTGELFF
>TRBJ2-1|TRBV12-3/TRBV12-4|14
CASSTGTGFGEQFF
>TRBJ2-1|TRBV7-9|14
CASSLSGLAGEQFF
>TRBJ2-1|TRBV11-1|19
CASSFQTSGNPMIGNEQFF
>TRBJ1-1|TRBV11-1|17
CASSPSRQGRFHTEAFF